Each of the 17 T cell receptor beta chains below was sequenced from the same sample in a study of cytomegalovirus exposure and HLA in healthy donors. The PCR contained 60 Vbeta and 13 Jbeta primers. Only in-frame clones appear in the TCRdb table, and some are missing; sequencing was by immunoSEQ multiplex PCR. The sample holds around 130,000 clones, approximately 84% seen once. What was sequenced was PBMCs. The receptors stem from a boy aged 2-15 years in good health and CMV-seronegative.

Comment on this clone: Germline and junction disagree at one end, which may indicate a read error. The rearrangement joins TRBV7-9 to TRBJ1-5; D is undetermined. The CDR3 totals 12 residues. Germline V gene data show CDR1 as SEHNR and CDR2 as FQNEAQ (reference sequence). The CDR3 bases are TGTTCCAGCAGCCAGAACAATCAGCCCCAGCATTTT. It yields the protein CSSSQNNQPQHF.

The chain carries TRBV5-4 and TRBJ1-3; D is possibly TRBD1 (6 bases). The length of the CDR3 is 15 residues. The germline gives CDR1 SGHNT, CDR2 YYREEE (reference sequence). V lost 4 bases and J 0 bases, leaving 11 bases between the germline ends. CDR3 nucleotide sequence: TGTGCCAGCAGCCTGACAGGAGACTCTGGAAACACCATATATTTT. It codes for CASSLTGDSGNTIYF.

V gene TRBV6-6 combines with J gene TRBJ2-4, with D possibly matching TRBD2 (7 bases). Germline V CDR1 and CDR2: MNHNY, SVGAGI (reference sequence). The CDR3 runs to 16 residues. The ends were cut back, 7 bases at V and 0 bases at J, with 16 bases in the middle. The CDR3 DNA follows: TGTGCCAGCACCGAGGGGGGGAATGAAGCCAAAAACATTCAGTACTTC. It is translated as CASTEGGNEAKNIQYF.

The rearrangement links TRBV10-3 to TRBJ2-1; a weak D match, TRBD1 (5 bases). This CDR3 has 16 amino acids. Germline V gene sequence: CDR1 ENHRY, CDR2 SYGVKD. Trimming shortened V by 0 bases and J by 5 bases, and 14 bases separated the two germline ends. The CDR3 nucleotides read TGTGCCATCAGTGAGTCCAGGGTAGCAGCTGACAATGAGCAGTTCTTC. Protein product: CAISESRVAADNEQFF.

The CDR3 region is CASSYSNSPHYGYTF. The CDR3 DNA reads TGTGCCAGCAGTTACTCGAACTCGCCCCACTATGGCTACACCTTC. The chain uses TRBV6-5 and TRBJ1-2, with D uncertain. Trimming took 0 bases from V and 3 from J, leaving 11 bases between them. Germline CDR1 and CDR2: MNHEY and SVGAGI. CDR3 length: 15 amino acids.

This rearrangement joins TRBV13 to TRBJ2-7; 8 bases map to TRBD1. V shed 5 bases and J 4 bases; nucleotides not matched to a gene: 7. Germline CDR1 and CDR2: PRHDT and FYEKMQ (reference sequence). This CDR3 has 14 amino acids. CDR3 amino acids: CASSRGQGGYEQYF. In DNA form, the CDR3 reads TGTGCCAGCAGCCGTGGACAGGGTGGATACGAGCAGTACTTC.

The CDR3 here is CASSPLGDEQFF. Here the CDR3 DNA reads TGTGCCAGCAGCCCCCTCGGTGATGAGCAGTTCTTC. The rearrangement joins TRBV7-9 to TRBJ2-1; D gene unclear. Germline CDR1 SEHNR, CDR2 FQNEAQ (reference sequence). This CDR3 is 12 amino acids long. With 5 bases removed from V and 8 bases from J, the gap between germline ends came to 10 bases.

The chain combines TRBV11-2 with TRBJ1-4; 7 bases agree with TRBD1. The germline V gene has CDR1 SGHAT and CDR2 FQNNGV. The J segment lost 5 bases and the V segment lost 0 bases, leaving 3 bases of the junction unmatched. The CDR3 consists of 15 residues. DNA of the CDR3: TGTGCCAGCAGCTTAGAACAGGGGATCAATGAAAAACTGTTTTTT. Protein product: CASSLEQGINEKLFF.

The CDR3 loop reads CALWGGVTSGRFTYEQYV. The CDR3 bases are TGTGCCCTTTGGGGAGGAGTGACTAGCGGGAGGTTCACCTACGAGCAGTACGTC. This chain uses TRBV19 with TRBJ2-7, with 13 bases matching TRBD2. There are 18 residues in the CDR3. V lost 11 bases to trimming and J lost 2 bases; unmatched junction nucleotides: 18. Germline V gives CDR1 LNHDA, CDR2 SQIVND (reference sequence).

V gene TRBV4-3 combines with J gene TRBJ2-5, with a possible D match to TRBD1 (6 bases). The DNA end is more similar to TRBJ2-7, so the J call may be wrong. Germline V gene lookup returns CDR1 LGHNA and CDR2 YSLEER. This CDR3 contains 15 residues. The CDR3 sequence: CASSQGEGGSYEQYF. In DNA form, the CDR3 reads TGCGCCAGCAGCCAAGGCGAAGGGGGCTCCTACGAGCAGTACTTC.

This chain's CDR3 is CASSRQGMVQTEAFF. The CDR3 DNA is TGTGCCAGCAGCCGACAGGGCATGGTCCAGACTGAAGCTTTCTTT. The rearrangement joins TRBV7-9 to TRBJ1-1, with 7 bases fitting TRBD1. The V gene end was trimmed by 5 bases and the J gene end by 5 bases; junction bases not matched to a gene: 11. From germline, CDR1 is SEHNR and CDR2 FQNEAQ (reference sequence). This CDR3 spans 15 amino acids.

The chain carries TRBV30 and TRBJ1-2; D call uncertain. This CDR3 region has 15 residues. V lost 2 bases and J lost 5, with 18 bases in between. Per the germline V gene, CDR1 is GTSNPN and CDR2 is SVGIG (reference sequence). The DNA for the CDR3 is TGTGCCTGGAGTCCCCCCGGACTGGGGTCATATGGCTACACCTTC. It codes for CAWSPPGLGSYGYTF.

The chain is built from TRBV6-5 and TRBJ2-3, with TRBD2 matching over 10 bases. With V trimmed by 10 bases and J by 5 bases, 12 bases remained unmatched. The CDR3 totals 15 residues. Germline V gene data show CDR1 as MNHEY and CDR2 as SVGAGI. The CDR3 coding sequence is TGTGCCACAACCTTGAGCGGGGGGGGTGTAGATACGCAGTATTTT. Amino acid sequence: CATTLSGGGVDTQYF.

The chain couples TRBV30 to TRBJ1-4; unclear D gene. The CDR3 is 13 residues long. Trimming cost V 2 bases and J 1 base, with 5 bases left between them. Germline V lookup: CDR1 GTSNPN, CDR2 SVGIG (reference sequence). The CDR3 sequence: CAWSRGTNEKLFF. CDR3 DNA sequence: TGTGCCTGGAGTCGGGGAACTAATGAAAAACTGTTTTTT.

The rearrangement uses TRBV2 and TRBJ2-5; maybe TRBD1 (7 bases). The CDR3 is 12 residues long. The germline CDR1 and CDR2 sequences are SNHLY and FYNNEI. Trimming took 11 bases from V and 4 from J, leaving 14 bases between them. CDR3 loop: CAGGTERETQYF. CDR3 in DNA: TGTGCCGGGGGGACAGAGCGAGAGACCCAGTACTTC.

V and J are TRBV6-4 and TRBJ2-3, with 9 nucleotides matching TRBD2. CDR1 and CDR2 from the germline V gene are MRHNA and SNTAGT. Germline trimming cut 4 bases from V and 1 base from J; bases unmatched to any gene: 0. The CDR3 runs to 14 residues. The CDR3 DNA reads as TGTGCCAGCAGTGCTAGCGGGGGCACAGATACGCAGTATTTT. Residues: CASSASGGTDTQYF.

J is TRBJ2-1 and V is TRBV9; 7 nucleotides match TRBD2. Per the germline V gene, CDR1 is SGDLS and CDR2 is YYNGEE. The J segment lost 5 bases and the V segment lost 0 bases, leaving 8 bases of the junction unmatched. The CDR3 totals 16 residues. CDR3 nucleotide sequence: TGTGCCAGCAGCGTAGGGGGGGGGACGGGAAACAATGAGCAGTTCTTC. Protein sequence: CASSVGGGTGNNEQFF.